This T cell receptor (beta chain) was sequenced during a study of Ad26.COV2.S vaccination and SARS-CoV-2 variants (dated by TCRdb to 2020 to 2023). General notes on the study: Donors in the vaccine arm were drawn from COV1001, a multicentre, randomized, double-blind, placebo-controlled phase I-IIa trial testing Ad26.COV2.S in healthy adults. Sequencing of the TCRbeta repertoire served to evaluate the specificity and breadth of SARS-CoV-2-reactive T cell receptors following Ad26.COV2.S vaccination. The TCR-sequenced set comprised around 30 samples: some 20 Ad26.COV2.S vaccine recipients, 5 placebo recipients and 8 SARS-CoV-2 convalescent individuals. Ad26.COV2.S was given intramuscularly at 5x10^10 or 1x10^11 viral particles, as a single shot or as two shots 56 days apart. Blinding of investigators to trial group allocation was maintained during experiments and outcome assessment. Trial participants were randomized into five groups of five, in which low-dose or high-dose Ad26.COV2.S was given once or twice, or placebo was given on both occasions.

Taken with the paper, the label for treatment or condition translates to: over 15 received Ad26.COV2.S at low or high dose, single or two shots; 5 received placebo; per-sample allocation not given. For vaccine and placebo recipients, the sequenced repertoires came from samples collected on day 63 after the first injection. In Cohort 1b, about 25 adults aged 18-55 years were enrolled at a single site in Boston, USA, between 29 July and 7 August 2020. Ad26.COV2.S consisted of a replication-incompetent adenovirus type 26 vector by which a prefusion-stabilized SARS-CoV-2 spike protein from the original Wuhan strain was expressed. Comments on this clone: Its antigen has not been determined. Within one base of it there is no much larger clone, and no base qualities were kept.

The study at large found these results: After vaccination, spike-specific CD8+ and CD4+ T cell responses were reported to show substantial breadth. The authors noted that the TCR breadth and depth analyses may have underestimated total T cell responses. Higher spike-specific TCR breadth was observed in Ad26.COV2.S recipients than in placebo recipients (P = 0.0014). The study lacked the statistical power to compare responses across vaccine doses or regimens. Comparable non-spike TCR breadth was observed between vaccine and placebo recipients, consistent with only spike being contained in the vaccine.

TCRbeta CDR3 regions were sequenced with the immunoSEQ Assay. After extraction, genomic DNA underwent amplification by bias-controlled multiplex PCR, followed by high-throughput sequencing. From the authors' description of their analysis: To quantify the absolute abundance of each unique TCRbeta CDR3 region, sequences were collapsed and filtered. T cell fraction was estimated by normalizing TCRbeta template counts to usable DNA, which was measured by amplifying reference genes present in all nucleated cells. Repertoire TCRs were annotated as SARS-CoV-2-specific by exact matching of V gene, CDR3 amino acid sequence and J gene to a known reactive TCR set. The reference SARS-CoV-2 TCR set came from MIRA and was filtered for enrichment in COVID-19-positive ImmuneCODE repertoires, removing public or cross-reactive TCRs. Using the MIRA antigens, annotated TCRs were further analysed by specific ORF or by position within an ORF. Breadth was defined as the number of annotated unique rearrangements divided by the total number of unique productive rearrangements, and depth was defined as the summed frequency of the annotated unique rearrangements. Two-sided Wilcoxon rank-sum tests were applied when comparing TCR breadth between groups. TCRdb took over this immuneACCESS table, retaining in-frame rearrangements with V and J assigned. Such tables are incomplete; in checked studies, under half of the missing clones stem from an unresolved V gene, and the remainder is unexplained. The DNA was the basis for D and trimming; V, J and clone size are from that table. The sample yields 500,000 or so clones; 89% were counted once. The leading ten clones occupy about 2.7% of the sample.

Trimming removed 4 bases from V and 3 bases from J, leaving 8 bases between the germline ends. Spanning cysteine to phenylalanine, the CDR3 consists of 12 amino acids. Only CDR3 DNA is held: 36 bases, read in frame from base 1. CDR1 and CDR2 were assigned from the germline V gene as SGDLS and YYNGEE. Source: peripheral blood, taken in a trial of Ad26.COV2.S vaccine versus placebo. The sequence was collected from a person aged 18 to 65 who received the Ad26.COV2.S COVID-19 vaccine or a placebo. The chain joins TRBV9 to TRBJ2-7, with no reliable assignment of the D segment. The CDR3 protein: CASSSGGYEQYF. At the DNA level, the sequence is TGTGCCAGCAGCTCGGGTGGCTACGAGCAGTACTTC.